The sequence of this T cell receptor beta chain was determined in a study of regulatory T cells in long-lasting Graves disease. Regarding time point: persistent/refractory GD, antithyroid drugs over 5 years with positive TRAb. PBMC-derived RNA was used for the TCR library. Patients came through an endocrinology department, and that department was in Xi'an, China. This clonotype has only a few counts. Arm-PCR of CDR3 regions with iRepertoire HTBI primers generated TCR beta libraries. Using its own MiXCR run on the multiplex PCR reads, TCRdb lists one record per CDR3 protein. The data show some 420,000 distinct CDR3 sequences, approximately 23% seen once. The CDR3 consists of 13 residues. The V end was cut by 8 bases, the J end by 2 bases, with 13 bases between. CDR1 and CDR2 (germline): ENHRY, SYGVKD.

The chain is built from TRBV10-3 and TRBJ2-7, with D perhaps assigned TRBD1 or TRBD2 (7 bases each). The clonotype comes from a female donor with Graves disease. The sample was peripheral blood mononuclear cells (PBMCs), taken when the disease was refractory, from a patient treated with antithyroid drugs. The CDR3 sequence is CAISQGGTYEQYF. The CDR3 nucleotides are TGTGCCATCTCCCAGGGGGGGACCTACGAGCAGTACTTC.